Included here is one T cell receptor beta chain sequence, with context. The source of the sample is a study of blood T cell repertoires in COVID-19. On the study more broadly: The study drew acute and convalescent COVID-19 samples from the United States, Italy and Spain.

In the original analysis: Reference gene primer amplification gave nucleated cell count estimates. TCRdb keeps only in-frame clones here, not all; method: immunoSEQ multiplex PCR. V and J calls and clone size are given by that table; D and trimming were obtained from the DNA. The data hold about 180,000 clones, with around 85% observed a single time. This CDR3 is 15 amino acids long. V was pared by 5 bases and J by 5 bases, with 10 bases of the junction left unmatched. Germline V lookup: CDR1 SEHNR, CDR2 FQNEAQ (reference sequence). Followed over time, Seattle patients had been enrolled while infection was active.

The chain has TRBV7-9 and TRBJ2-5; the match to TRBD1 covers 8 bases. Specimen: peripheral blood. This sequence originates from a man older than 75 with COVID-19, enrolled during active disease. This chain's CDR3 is CASSPRTGQGETQYF. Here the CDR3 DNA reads TGTGCCAGCAGCCCCCGGACAGGGCAAGGCGAGACCCAGTACTTC. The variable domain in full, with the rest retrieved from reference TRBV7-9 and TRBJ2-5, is DTGVSQNPRHKITKRGQNVTFRCDPISEHNRLYWYRQTLGQGPEFLTYFQNEAQLEKSRLLSDRFSAERPKGSFSTLEIQRTEQGDSAMYLCASSPRTGQGETQYFGPGTRLLVL.